This T cell receptor beta chain was obtained from a study of T cell clonotyping in hematopoietic cell transplantation. CDR1 is SGDLS, CDR2 YYNGEE, per germline. This CDR3 has 15 amino acids. The ends lost 0 bases at V and 8 bases at J; junction bases unmatched: 8. Data came from immunoSEQ multiplex PCR; TCRdb stores just in-frame clones and leaves some out. The data show more than 40,000 clones, about 95% seen once. This TCR derives from a man aged 30 to 39 in good health. Some clones in this sample may be carry-over from other donors' samples. The specimen was peripheral blood mononuclear cells. The chain employs TRBV9 and TRBJ1-2, with 9 positions matching TRBD1. The DNA for the CDR3 is TGTGCCAGCAGCGTAGGCCCCGGGACAGGGCAAGGCTACACCTTC. Protein: CASSVGPGTGQGYTF.